This TCR beta chain was sequenced for a study of CD8 T cells in Susac syndrome. The overall study: Among the sequenced Susac syndrome patients, roughly six had active disease while eight or nine were in remission.

Sequencing of TCR beta drew on CD8+ and CD4+ T cells from blood. Negative isolation yielded CD4+ and CD8+ T cells, and FACS enriched TEMRA cells. RNA, at about 0.5 to 1 ug, was reverse transcribed with random hexamers. MiXCR, run by TCRdb on the immunoSEQ multiplex PCR reads, gives a single entry per CDR3 protein. The sample includes around 230,000 distinct CDR3 sequences, less than 96% of them seen just once. The V end lost 2 bases, the J end lost 2 bases, and 19 bases lay between the germline ends. From germline, CDR1 is KGHSH and CDR2 LQKENI. There are 19 residues in the CDR3. The chain carries TRBV18 and TRBJ2-6; D may be TRBD1 or TRBD2 (6 bases each). Sequencing used CD4+ T cells from PBMCs. The sequence was collected from a human donor with Susac syndrome. CDR3 nucleotides: TGTGCCAGCTCACCAATGAGCGTCTCAGGGGAGGCTGGGGCCAACGTCCTGACTTTC. Translating gives CASSPMSVSGEAGANVLTF.